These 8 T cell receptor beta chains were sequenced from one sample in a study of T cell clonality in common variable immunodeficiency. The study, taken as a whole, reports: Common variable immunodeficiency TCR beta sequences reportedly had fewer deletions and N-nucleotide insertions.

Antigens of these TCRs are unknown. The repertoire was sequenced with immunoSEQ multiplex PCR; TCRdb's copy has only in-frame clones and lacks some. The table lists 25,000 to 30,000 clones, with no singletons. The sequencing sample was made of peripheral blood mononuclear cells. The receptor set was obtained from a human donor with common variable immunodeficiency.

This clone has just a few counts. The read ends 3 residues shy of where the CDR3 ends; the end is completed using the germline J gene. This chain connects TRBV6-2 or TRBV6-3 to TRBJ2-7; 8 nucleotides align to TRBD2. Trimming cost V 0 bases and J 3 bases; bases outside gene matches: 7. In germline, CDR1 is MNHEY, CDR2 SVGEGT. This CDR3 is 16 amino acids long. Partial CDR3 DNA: TGTGCCAGCAGTTACTCGACGGTGAGCGGGAGCTACGAG. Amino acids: CASSYSTVSGSYE. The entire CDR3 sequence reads CASSYSTVSGSYEQYF.

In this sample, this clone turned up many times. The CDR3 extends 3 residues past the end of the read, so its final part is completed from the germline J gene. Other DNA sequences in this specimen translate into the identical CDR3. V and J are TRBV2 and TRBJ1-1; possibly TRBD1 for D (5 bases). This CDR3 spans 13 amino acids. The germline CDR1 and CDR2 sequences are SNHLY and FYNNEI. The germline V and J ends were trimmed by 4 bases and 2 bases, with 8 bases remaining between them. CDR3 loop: CASSGQGNTEAFF. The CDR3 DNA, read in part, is TGTGCCAGCAGTGGGCAGGGTAACACTGAA.

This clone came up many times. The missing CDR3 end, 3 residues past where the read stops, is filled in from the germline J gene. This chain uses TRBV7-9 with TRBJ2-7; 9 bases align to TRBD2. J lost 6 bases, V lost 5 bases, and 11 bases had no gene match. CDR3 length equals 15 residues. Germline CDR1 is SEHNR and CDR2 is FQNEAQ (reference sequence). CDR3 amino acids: CASSRQGAGGGEQYF. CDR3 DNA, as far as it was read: TGTGCCAGCAGCCGCCAGGGAGCGGGGGGCGGCGAG.

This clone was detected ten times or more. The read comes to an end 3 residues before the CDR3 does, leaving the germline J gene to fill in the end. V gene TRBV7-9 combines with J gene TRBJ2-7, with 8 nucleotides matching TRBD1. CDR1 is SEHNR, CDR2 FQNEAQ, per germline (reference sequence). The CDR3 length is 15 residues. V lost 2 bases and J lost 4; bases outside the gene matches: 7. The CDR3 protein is CASSLIRTGRYEQYF. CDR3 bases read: TGTGCCAGCAGCTTAATTAGGACAGGGCGGTACGAG.

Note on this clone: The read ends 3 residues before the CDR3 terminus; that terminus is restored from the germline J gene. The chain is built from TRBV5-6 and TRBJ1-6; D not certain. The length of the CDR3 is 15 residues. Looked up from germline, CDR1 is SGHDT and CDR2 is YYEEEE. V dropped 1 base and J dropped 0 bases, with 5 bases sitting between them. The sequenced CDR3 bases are TGTGCCAGCAGCTTGAAGGGCTCCTATAATTCACCC. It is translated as CASSLKGSYNSP. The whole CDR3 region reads CASSLKGSYNSPLHF.

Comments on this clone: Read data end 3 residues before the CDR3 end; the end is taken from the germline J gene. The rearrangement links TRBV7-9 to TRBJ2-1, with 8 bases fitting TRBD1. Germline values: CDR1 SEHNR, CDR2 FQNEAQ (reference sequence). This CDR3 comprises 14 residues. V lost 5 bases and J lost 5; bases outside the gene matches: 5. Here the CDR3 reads CASSIQGAHNEQFF. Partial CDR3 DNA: TGTGCCAGCAGCATCCAGGGGGCTCACAATGAG. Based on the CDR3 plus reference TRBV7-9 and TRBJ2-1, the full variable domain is DTGVSQNPRHKITKRGQNVTFRCDPISEHNRLYWYRQTLGQGPEFLTYFQNEAQLEKSRLLSDRFSAERPKGSFSTLEIQRTEQGDSAMYLCASSIQGAHNEQFFGPGTRLTVL.

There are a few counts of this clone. CDR3 sequence reads: CASRGGTIQETQYF. The covered CDR3 bases are TGTGCCAGCAGAGGGGGGACTATCCAAGAGACC. The chain joins TRBV6-2 or TRBV6-3 to TRBJ2-5; D possibly corresponds to TRBD2 (7 bases). The CDR3 goes on 3 residues after the read ends, and that part is filled in from the germline J gene. This CDR3 contains 14 residues. V lost 6 bases to trimming and J lost 1 base, with 12 bases between them. Per germline, CDR1 MNHEY and CDR2 SVGEGT.

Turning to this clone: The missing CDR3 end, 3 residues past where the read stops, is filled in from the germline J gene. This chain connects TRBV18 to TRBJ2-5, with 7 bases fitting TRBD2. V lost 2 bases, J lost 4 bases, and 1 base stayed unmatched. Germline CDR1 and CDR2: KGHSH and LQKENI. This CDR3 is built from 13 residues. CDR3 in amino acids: CASSPGGGETQYF. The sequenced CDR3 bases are TGTGCCAGCTCACCAGGCGGGGGAGAGACC.